The source of this TCR beta chain is a study of T-cell reconstitution after alpha-beta-depleted transplantation in children. There are many counts of this clonotype. Researchers prepared the TCRbeta library using unique molecular identifiers, the study reports. Using its own MiXCR run on the PCR reads, TCRdb lists one record per CDR3 protein. The data contain fewer than 130,000 distinct CDR3 sequences, over 9% of them seen just once; the ten biggest clones take up approximately 8%. The CDR3 loop spans 17 amino acids. V trimming: 6 bases; J trimming: 1 base; junction bases outside the gene matches: 16. CDR1 and CDR2 (germline): SQVTM, ANQGSEA.

The sequence was obtained from a human donor who donated a stem cell graft to a child with acute lymphoblastic leukemia. Source: PBMCs from the stem cell graft donor, taken from the stem cell graft. The chain employs TRBV29-1 and TRBJ2-3, with TRBD1 identical over 7 bases. CDR3 sequence reads: CSVGPGQPLVGTDTQYF. DNA of the CDR3: TGCAGCGTAGGACCGGGACAGCCCCTAGTAGGCACAGATACGCAGTATTTT.